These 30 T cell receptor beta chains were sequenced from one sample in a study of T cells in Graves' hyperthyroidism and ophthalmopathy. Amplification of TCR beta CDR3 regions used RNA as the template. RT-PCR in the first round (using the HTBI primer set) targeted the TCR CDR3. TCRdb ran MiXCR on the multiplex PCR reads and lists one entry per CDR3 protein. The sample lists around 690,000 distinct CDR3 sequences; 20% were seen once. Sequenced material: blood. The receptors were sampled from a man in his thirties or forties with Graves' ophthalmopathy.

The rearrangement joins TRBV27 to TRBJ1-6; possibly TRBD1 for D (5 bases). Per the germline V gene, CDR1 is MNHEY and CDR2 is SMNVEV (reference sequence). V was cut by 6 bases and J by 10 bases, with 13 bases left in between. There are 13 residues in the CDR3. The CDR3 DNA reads TGTGCCAGCAGGGGGGGACCGTACTCACCCCTCCACTTT. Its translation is CASRGGPYSPLHF.

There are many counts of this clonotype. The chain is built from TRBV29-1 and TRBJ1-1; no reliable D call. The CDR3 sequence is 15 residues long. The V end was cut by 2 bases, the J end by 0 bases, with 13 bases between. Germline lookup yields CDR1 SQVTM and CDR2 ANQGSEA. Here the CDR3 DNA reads TGCAGCGTTGAATGGGCAGGAGAAATGAACACTGAAGCTTTCTTT. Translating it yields CSVEWAGEMNTEAFF.

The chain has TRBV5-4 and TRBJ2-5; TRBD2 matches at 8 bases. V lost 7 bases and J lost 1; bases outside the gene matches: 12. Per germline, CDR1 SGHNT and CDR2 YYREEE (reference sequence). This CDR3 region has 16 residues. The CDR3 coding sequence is TGTGCCAGCGGGGACGGAAGAGCGGGAGCCCAAGAGACCCAGTACTTC. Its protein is CASGDGRAGAQETQYF.

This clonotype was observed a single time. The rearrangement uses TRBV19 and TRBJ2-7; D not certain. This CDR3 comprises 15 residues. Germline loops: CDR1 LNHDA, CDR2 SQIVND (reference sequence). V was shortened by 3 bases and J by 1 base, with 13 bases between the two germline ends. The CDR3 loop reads CASSIAWTPSYEQYF. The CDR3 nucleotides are TGTGCCAGTAGTATTGCCTGGACGCCTTCCTACGAGCAGTACTTC.

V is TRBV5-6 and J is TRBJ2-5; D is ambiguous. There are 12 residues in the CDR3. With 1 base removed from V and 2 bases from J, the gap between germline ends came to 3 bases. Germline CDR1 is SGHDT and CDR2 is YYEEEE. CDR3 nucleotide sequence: TGTGCCAGCAGCTTGCAACAAGAGACCCAGTACTTC. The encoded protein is CASSLQQETQYF.

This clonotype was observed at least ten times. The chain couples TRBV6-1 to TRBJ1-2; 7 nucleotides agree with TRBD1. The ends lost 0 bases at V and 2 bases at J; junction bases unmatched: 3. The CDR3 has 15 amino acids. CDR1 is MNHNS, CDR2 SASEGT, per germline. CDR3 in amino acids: CASSEATTGNYGYTF. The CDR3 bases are TGTGCCAGCAGTGAAGCGACGACAGGGAACTATGGCTACACCTTC.

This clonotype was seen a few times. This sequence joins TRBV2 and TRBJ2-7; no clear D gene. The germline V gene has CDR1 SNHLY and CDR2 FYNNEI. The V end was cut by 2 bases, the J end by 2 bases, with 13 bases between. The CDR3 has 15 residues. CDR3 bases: TGTGCCAGCAGTGAACAGGACGGACGTACCTACGAGCAGTACTTC. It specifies CASSEQDGRTYEQYF.

The CDR3 sequence: CASSAPGEGREQYF. CDR3 DNA sequence: TGCGCCAGCAGCGCCCCGGGGGAGGGGCGCGAGCAGTACTTC. The chain joins TRBV4-1 to TRBJ2-7; 7 positions agree with TRBD2. Germline V gene lookup returns CDR1 MGHRA and CDR2 YSYEKL. This CDR3 has 14 amino acids. Trimming removed 5 bases from V and 6 bases from J; junction bases left unmatched: 10.

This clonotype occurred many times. CDR3 sequence: CASSLHRDNSPLHF. DNA of the CDR3: TGTGCCAGCAGTTTACACCGAGATAATTCACCCCTCCACTTT. The rearrangement uses TRBV12-3 or TRBV12-4 and TRBJ1-6; unclear D gene. V lost 2 bases, J lost 5 bases, and 7 bases lay in between. The CDR3 has 14 amino acids.

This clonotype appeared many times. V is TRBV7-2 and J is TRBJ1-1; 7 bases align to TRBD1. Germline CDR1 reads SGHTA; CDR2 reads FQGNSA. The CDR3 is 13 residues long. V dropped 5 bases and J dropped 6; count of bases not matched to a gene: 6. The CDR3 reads CASSATGVAEAFF. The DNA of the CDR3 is TGTGCCAGCAGCGCCACAGGGGTCGCTGAAGCTTTCTTT. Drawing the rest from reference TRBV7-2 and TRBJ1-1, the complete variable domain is GAGVSQSPSNKVTEKGKDVELRCDPISGHTALYWYRQSLGQGLEFLIYFQGNSAPDKSGLPSDRFSAERTGGSVSTLTIQRTQQEDSAVYLCASSATGVAEAFFGQGTRLTVV.

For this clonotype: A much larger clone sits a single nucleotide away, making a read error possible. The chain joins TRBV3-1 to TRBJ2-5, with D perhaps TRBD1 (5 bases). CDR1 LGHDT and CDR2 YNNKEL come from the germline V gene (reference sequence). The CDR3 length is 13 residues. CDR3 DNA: TGTACCAGCAGCCAAACCCCCCAGGGGACCCAGTACTTC. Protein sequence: CTSSQTPQGTQYF.

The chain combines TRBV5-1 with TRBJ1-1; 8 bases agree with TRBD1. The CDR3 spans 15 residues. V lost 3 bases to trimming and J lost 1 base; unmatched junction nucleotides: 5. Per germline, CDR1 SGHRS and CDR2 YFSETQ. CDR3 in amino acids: CASSSHGQGNTEAFF. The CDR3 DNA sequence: TGCGCCAGCAGCTCGCACGGACAGGGGAACACTGAAGCTTTCTTT.

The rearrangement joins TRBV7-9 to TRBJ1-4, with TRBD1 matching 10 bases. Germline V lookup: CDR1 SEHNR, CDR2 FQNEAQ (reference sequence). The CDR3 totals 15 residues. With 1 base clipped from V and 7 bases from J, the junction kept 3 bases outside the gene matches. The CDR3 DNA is TGTGCCAGCAGCTTAGTGGGACAGGGGTTTGAAAAACTGTTTTTT. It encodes CASSLVGQGFEKLFF.

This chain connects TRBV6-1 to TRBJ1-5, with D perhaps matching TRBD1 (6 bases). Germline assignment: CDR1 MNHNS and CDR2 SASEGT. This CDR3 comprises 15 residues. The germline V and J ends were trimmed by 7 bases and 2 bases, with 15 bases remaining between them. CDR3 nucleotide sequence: TGTGCCAGCAATCGGGGGCGCCCCGGCAATCAGCCCCAGCATTTT. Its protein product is CASNRGRPGNQPQHF.

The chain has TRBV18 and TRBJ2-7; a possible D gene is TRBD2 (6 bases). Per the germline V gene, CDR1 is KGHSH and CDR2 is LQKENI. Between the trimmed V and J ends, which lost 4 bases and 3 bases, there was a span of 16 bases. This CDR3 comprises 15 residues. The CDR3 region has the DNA TGTGCCAGCTCACAGACCGGGACTGGGAACTACGAGCAGTACTTC. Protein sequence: CASSQTGTGNYEQYF.

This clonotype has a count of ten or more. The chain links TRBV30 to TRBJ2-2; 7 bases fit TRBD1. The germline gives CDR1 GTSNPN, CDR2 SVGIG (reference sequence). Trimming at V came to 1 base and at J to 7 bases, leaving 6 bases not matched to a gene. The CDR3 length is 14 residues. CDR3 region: CAWSAPTGIGELFF. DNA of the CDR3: TGTGCCTGGAGTGCCCCGACAGGGATCGGGGAGCTGTTTTTT.

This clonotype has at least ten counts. Here the CDR3 DNA reads TGCGCCAGCAGCTTGGGGGGCGGCTACAATGAGCAGTTCTTC. Protein: CASSLGGGYNEQFF. The chain uses TRBV5-1 and TRBJ2-1; perhaps TRBD1 as D (5 bases). The CDR3 contains 14 residues. The germline V gene has CDR1 SGHRS and CDR2 YFSETQ. The V and J ends lost 0 bases and 3 bases respectively, with 7 bases between them.

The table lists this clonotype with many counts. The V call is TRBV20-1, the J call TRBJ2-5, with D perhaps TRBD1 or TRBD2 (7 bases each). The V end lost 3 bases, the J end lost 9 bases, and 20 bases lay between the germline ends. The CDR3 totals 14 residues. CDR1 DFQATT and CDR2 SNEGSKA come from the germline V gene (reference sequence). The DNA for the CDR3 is TGCAGTGCTAGGTCCCCTGGCCCAGGGGGGGCCCAGTACTTC. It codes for CSARSPGPGGAQYF.

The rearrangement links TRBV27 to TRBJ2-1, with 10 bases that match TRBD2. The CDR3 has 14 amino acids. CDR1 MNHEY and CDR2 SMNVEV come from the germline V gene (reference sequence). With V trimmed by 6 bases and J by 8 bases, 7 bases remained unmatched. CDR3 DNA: TGTGCCAGCAGATCTAGCGGGAGAGGAGATGAGCAGTTCTTC. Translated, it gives CASRSSGRGDEQFF.

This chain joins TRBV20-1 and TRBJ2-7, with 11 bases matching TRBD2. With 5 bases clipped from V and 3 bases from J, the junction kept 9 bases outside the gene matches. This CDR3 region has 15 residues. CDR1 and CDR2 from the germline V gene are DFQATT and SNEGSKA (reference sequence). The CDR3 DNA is TGCAGTGCTGAAACGACTAGCGGGAAGTACTACGAGCAGTACTTC. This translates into CSAETTSGKYYEQYF.

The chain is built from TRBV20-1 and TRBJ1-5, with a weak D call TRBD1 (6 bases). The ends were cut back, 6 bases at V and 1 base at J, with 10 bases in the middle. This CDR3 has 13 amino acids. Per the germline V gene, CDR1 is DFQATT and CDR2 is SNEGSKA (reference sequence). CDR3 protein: CSAPGTSNQPQHF. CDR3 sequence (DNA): TGCAGTGCACCCGGGACAAGCAATCAGCCCCAGCATTTT.

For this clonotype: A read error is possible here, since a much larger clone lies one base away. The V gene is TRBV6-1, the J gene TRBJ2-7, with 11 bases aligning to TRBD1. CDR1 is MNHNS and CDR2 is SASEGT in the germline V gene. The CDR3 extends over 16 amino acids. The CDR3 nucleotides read TGTGTCAGCAAAACTGGACAGGGGGCGCTTTCCTACGAGCAGTACTTC. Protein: CVSKTGQGALSYEQYF.

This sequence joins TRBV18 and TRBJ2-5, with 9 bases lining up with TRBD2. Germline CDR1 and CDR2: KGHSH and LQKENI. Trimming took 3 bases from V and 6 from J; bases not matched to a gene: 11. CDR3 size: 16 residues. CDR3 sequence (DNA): TGTGCCAGCTCACCGAATTTGGCGGGAGGGCGAAAGACCCAGTACTTC. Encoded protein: CASSPNLAGGRKTQYF. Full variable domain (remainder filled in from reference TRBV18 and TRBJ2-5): NAGVMQNPRHLVRRRGQEARLRCSPMKGHSHVYWYRQLPEEGLKFMVYLQKENIIDESGMPKERFSAEFPKEGPSILRIQQVVRGDSAAYFCASSPNLAGGRKTQYFGPGTRLLVL.

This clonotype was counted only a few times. CDR3 protein: CASTGTGVYEQYF. The CDR3 nucleotides are TGTGCCAGCACCGGGACAGGGGTCTACGAGCAGTACTTC. The J gene is TRBJ2-7, the V gene TRBV7-2; TRBD1 matches at 10 bases. The CDR3 loop spans 13 amino acids. V lost 7 bases, J lost 3 bases, and 3 bases stayed unmatched. From germline, CDR1 is SGHTA and CDR2 FQGNSA.

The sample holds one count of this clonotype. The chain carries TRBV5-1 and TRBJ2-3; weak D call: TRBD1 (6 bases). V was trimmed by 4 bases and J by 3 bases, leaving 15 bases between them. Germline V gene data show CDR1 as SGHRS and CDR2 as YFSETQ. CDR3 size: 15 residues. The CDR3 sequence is CASSQVDRLTDTQYF. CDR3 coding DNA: TGCGCCAGCAGCCAAGTTGACAGGCTTACAGATACGCAGTATTTT.

The CDR3 DNA reads as TGTGCCAGCAGCCAAGGGGGAACGGGGGTAAAAGCTTTCTTT. Translating it yields CASSQGGTGVKAFF. The V and J genes are TRBV3-1 and TRBJ1-1, with D perhaps TRBD1 (5 bases). Germline CDR1 is LGHDT and CDR2 is YNNKEL (reference sequence). This CDR3 region has 14 residues. The V gene lost 1 base and the J gene lost 9 bases, with 15 bases spanning the gap.

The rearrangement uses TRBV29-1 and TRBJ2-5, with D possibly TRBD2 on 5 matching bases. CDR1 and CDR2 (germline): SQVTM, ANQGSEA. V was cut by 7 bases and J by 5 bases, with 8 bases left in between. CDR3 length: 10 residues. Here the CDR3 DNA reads TGCAGCGGGAGAGGGGAGACCCAGTACTTC. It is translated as CSGRGETQYF.

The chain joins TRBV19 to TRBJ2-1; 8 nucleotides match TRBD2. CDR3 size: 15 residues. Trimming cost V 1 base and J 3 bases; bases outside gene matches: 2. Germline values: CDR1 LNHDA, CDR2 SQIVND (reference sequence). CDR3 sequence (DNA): TGTGCCAGTAGTATAGGAGCGGGAGTCTACAATGAGCAGTTCTTC. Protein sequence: CASSIGAGVYNEQFF.

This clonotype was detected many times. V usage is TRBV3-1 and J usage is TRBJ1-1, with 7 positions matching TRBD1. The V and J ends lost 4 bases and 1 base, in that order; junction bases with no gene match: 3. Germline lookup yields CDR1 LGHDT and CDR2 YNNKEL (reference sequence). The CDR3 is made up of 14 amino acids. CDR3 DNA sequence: TGTGCCAGCAGCCCGGGGGACAGGAACACTGAAGCTTTCTTT. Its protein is CASSPGDRNTEAFF.

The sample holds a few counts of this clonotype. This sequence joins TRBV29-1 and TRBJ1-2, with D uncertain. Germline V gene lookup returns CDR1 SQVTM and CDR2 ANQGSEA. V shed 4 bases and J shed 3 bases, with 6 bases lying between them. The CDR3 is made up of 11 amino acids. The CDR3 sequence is CSVAADYGYTF. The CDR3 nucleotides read TGCAGCGTTGCGGCAGACTATGGCTACACCTTC. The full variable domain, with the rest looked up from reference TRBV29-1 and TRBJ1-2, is SAVISQKPSRDICQRGTSLTIQCQVDSQVTMMFWYRQQPGQSLTLIATANQGSEATYESGFVIDKFPISRPNLTFSTLTVSNMSPEDSSIYLCSVAADYGYTFGSGTRLTVV.